Given below is one TCR beta chain in context. Its cognate antigen is unknown. Genomic DNA, serving as template, underwent TCR beta VDJ and CDR3 profiling. TCRdb reanalysed the reads using MiXCR and keeps one entry per CDR3 protein. Altogether 270,000 or so distinct CDR3 sequences are present, 82% being singletons, with the ten largest covering approximately 40%. Between the trimmed V and J ends, which lost 7 bases and 7 bases, there was a span of 26 bases. Germline values: CDR1 SGHNT, CDR2 YYREEE (reference sequence). The CDR3 extends over 16 amino acids. This entry belongs to a study of CD8+CD57+ T cells in acquired aplastic anemia. Looking at the study overall: Each DNA sample taken from sorted CD4+ and CD8+ cells came to 2.5 to 4 ug on average. Study-wide results and limits: Around 27 CD8+ CDR3 sequences occurred in both the patients and the controls.

Those patients picked for sequencing had displayed CD8+CD57+ cell expansion on flow cytometry. Prior therapy had not been administered to any patient at the time of blood sampling. The chain links TRBV5-4 to TRBJ1-1, with a possible D match to TRBD1 (5 bases). This sequence originates from a human donor with aplastic anemia. Sequenced: sorted CD4+, CD8+, or CD8+CD57+ T cells (not recorded which) from PBMCs. The CDR3 DNA is TGTGCCAGCCGACAAGGAAACAGGAGGGGATTGAATGAAGCTTTCTTT. The encoded protein is CASRQGNRRGLNEAFF.